Listed below are T cell receptor beta chains from one sample, sequenced in a study of blood T cell repertoires in COVID-19. Sequencing used immunoSEQ multiplex PCR; TCRdb keeps in-frame clones, though not all of them. The sample lists about 120,000 clones, 82% occurring once. Specimen: peripheral blood. The receptors derive from a human donor in a cohort sampled during active COVID-19. Both conserved end residues are part of each CDR3. A D gene is named only where the DNA matches it firmly. For some rows the clone size is stated as once, few or many, or as a class when expanded; others skip it.

CDR3 protein,CDR3 DNA,clone size,J gene,V gene,D gene
CASSLDRSYEQYF,TGTGCCAGTAGTCTGGACAGGTCCTACGAGCAGTACTTC,-,TRBJ2-7,TRBV19,TRBD1
CASSQMFAEGARGNTEAFF,TGTGCCAGCAGCCAAATGTTTGCGGAGGGGGCGCGAGGGAACACTGAAGCTTTCTTT,-,TRBJ1-1,TRBV4-2,TRBD1
CASSLEGYGIAEAFF,TGCGCCAGCAGCCTAGAAGGGTACGGGATAGCTGAAGCTTTCTTT,-,TRBJ1-1,TRBV4-1,-
CATSVGTGKSRNEQFF,TGTGCCACCAGTGTGGGTACAGGAAAAAGTCGCAATGAGCAGTTCTTC,-,TRBJ2-1,TRBV24-1,-
CASSLGLPGGPLHF,TGTGCCAGCAGCTTAGGACTCCCGGGGGGACCCCTCCACTTT,-,TRBJ1-6,TRBV7-8,-
CASSYSRLGTEAFF,TGTGCCAGCAGTTACTCGAGGCTCGGAACTGAAGCTTTCTTT,-,TRBJ1-1,TRBV6-2/TRBV6-3,-
CASSSDRETNEKLFF,TGTGCCAGCTCATCCGACAGGGAAACTAATGAAAAACTGTTTTTT,-,TRBJ1-4,TRBV18,TRBD1
CASSFARGYTF,TGTGCCAGCAGTTTTGCGAGGGGCTACACCTTC,few,TRBJ1-2,TRBV28,-
CASSLVAGGRNEQFF,TGCGCCAGCAGCTTGGTTGCGGGGGGACGGAATGAGCAGTTCTTC,-,TRBJ2-1,TRBV5-1,TRBD2
CASSPRQGDPGELFF,TGCGCCAGCAGCCCCCGACAGGGGGATCCCGGGGAGCTGTTTTTT,few,TRBJ2-2,TRBV5-1,TRBD1
CASSSGTANYEQYF,TGCGCCAGCAGCTCCGGGACAGCCAACTACGAGCAGTACTTC,-,TRBJ2-7,TRBV5-1,TRBD1
CSVGRNRGQLSSGNTIYF,TGCAGCGTTGGGCGGAACAGGGGCCAACTTAGCTCTGGAAACACCATATATTTT,-,TRBJ1-3,TRBV29-1,TRBD1
CASSPTGTGNTEAFF,TGCGCCAGCAGCCCAACCGGGACTGGGAACACTGAAGCTTTCTTT,-,TRBJ1-1,TRBV5-1,-
CATSMGQGAGANVLTF,TGTGCCACCAGCATGGGACAGGGGGCTGGGGCCAACGTCCTGACTTTC,-,TRBJ2-6,TRBV15,TRBD1
CASSYGDRENKNIQYF,TGTGCCAGCAGTTACGGGGACAGGGAAAACAAAAACATTCAGTACTTC,-,TRBJ2-4,TRBV6-5,TRBD1
CASSFTGAAEAFF,TGTGCCAGCAGCTTCACAGGGGCGGCTGAAGCTTTCTTT,-,TRBJ1-1,TRBV5-4,TRBD1
CASSSAGTGVSINYGYTF,TGTGCCAGCAGTTCGGCCGGGACAGGCGTTTCGATTAACTATGGCTACACCTTC,once,TRBJ1-2,TRBV6-2/TRBV6-3,TRBD1
CASSRSNQPQHF,TGTGCCAGCTCACGGAGCAATCAGCCCCAGCATTTT,few,TRBJ1-5,TRBV2,-
CASTTGTVYGYTF,TGTGCCAGCACGACCGGGACAGTCTATGGCTACACCTTC,-,TRBJ1-2,TRBV6-5,TRBD1
CASSLVADTQYF,TGCGCCAGCAGCTTGGTAGCGGATACGCAGTATTTT,-,TRBJ2-3,TRBV5-1,-
CASTGGTGYEKLFF,TGTGCCAGCACCGGAGGGACAGGGTATGAAAAACTGTTTTTT,-,TRBJ1-4,TRBV2,TRBD1
CASSFLPGTPYNEQFF,TGTGCCAGCAGTTTCCTCCCCGGGACTCCCTACAATGAGCAGTTCTTC,-,TRBJ2-1,TRBV27,-
CASSLADSSYEQYF,TGTGCCAGCAGCTTGGCAGACAGCTCCTACGAGCAGTACTTC,-,TRBJ2-7,TRBV5-8,-
CASSVGTSGGYEQYF,TGTGCCAGCAGTGTTGGGACTAGCGGGGGGTACGAGCAGTACTTC,-,TRBJ2-7,TRBV2,TRBD2
CASRAGGGNNQPQHF,TGTGCCAGCAGGGCAGGGGGCGGGAACAATCAGCCCCAGCATTTT,-,TRBJ1-5,TRBV2,TRBD1
CASSQGVGPQETQYF,TGTGCCAGCAGCCAAGGGGTTGGGCCACAAGAGACCCAGTACTTC,once,TRBJ2-5,TRBV3-1/TRBV3-2,-
CASSPTYGGGNTIYF,TGTGCCAGCAGCCCCACGTACGGGGGTGGAAACACCATATATTTT,-,TRBJ1-3,TRBV7-2,-
CASSLLGQGDTIYF,TGTGCCAGCAGTTTATTAGGACAGGGGGACACCATATATTTT,-,TRBJ1-3,TRBV27,TRBD1
CASSQVDGVAKNIQYF,TGCGCCAGCAGCCAAGTCGATGGAGTAGCCAAAAACATTCAGTACTTC,-,TRBJ2-4,TRBV4-1,-
CASSNRDSPYEQYF,TGTGCCAGTAGCAACCGGGACAGCCCCTACGAGCAGTACTTC,-,TRBJ2-7,TRBV19,TRBD1
CASSVGAGVISGANVLTF,TGTGCCAGTAGTGTCGGGGCAGGGGTCATCTCTGGGGCCAACGTCCTGACTTTC,-,TRBJ2-6,TRBV19,-
CASSLGTQAYNEQFF,TGCGCCAGCAGCTTGGGTACCCAGGCTTACAATGAGCAGTTCTTC,once,TRBJ2-1,TRBV5-1,-
CASSPGGTAYNSPLHF,TGTGCCAGCAGCCCCGGAGGGACAGCCTATAATTCACCCCTCCACTTT,few,TRBJ1-6,TRBV7-2,TRBD1
CASSRSPGLAGATSTDTQYF,TGTGCCAGCAGCCGCTCCCCGGGACTAGCGGGGGCCACTAGCACAGATACGCAGTATTTT,-,TRBJ2-3,TRBV3-1/TRBV3-2,TRBD2
CASMPGSSQETQYF,TGTGCCAGCATGCCGGGGTCTTCCCAAGAGACCCAGTACTTC,-,TRBJ2-5,TRBV2,-
CASSLVRGLGGEQYF,TGTGCCAGCAGCTTGGTAAGGGGTTTAGGGGGCGAGCAGTACTTC,-,TRBJ2-7,TRBV5-5,-
CASSSRQKNTEAFF,TGCGCCAGCAGCTCCAGACAGAAGAACACTGAAGCTTTCTTT,-,TRBJ1-1,TRBV5-1,-
CASSFAGGTVNSPLHF,TGTGCCAGCAGCTTCGCGGGGGGGACAGTGAATTCACCCCTCCACTTT,-,TRBJ1-6,TRBV5-4,TRBD1
CASSPGLGGTQYF,TGTGCCAGCAGCCCAGGACTAGGAGGGACCCAGTACTTC,-,TRBJ2-5,TRBV5-4,TRBD2
CASSQDFGGKETQYF,TGTGCCAGCAGCCAAGATTTCGGGGGGAAAGAGACCCAGTACTTC,-,TRBJ2-5,TRBV3-1/TRBV3-2,TRBD2
CASSLALTGNTEAFF,TGCGCCAGCAGCTTGGCCCTGACAGGGAACACTGAAGCTTTCTTT,-,TRBJ1-1,TRBV5-1,-
CASSRGQAGAEAFF,TGTGCCAGCAGCCGGGGACAGGCGGGGGCTGAAGCTTTCTTT,-,TRBJ1-1,TRBV5-6,TRBD1
CASSQDASGGAGANVLTF,TGTGCCAGCAGCCAAGATGCTAGCGGGGGGGCTGGGGCCAACGTCCTGACTTTC,-,TRBJ2-6,TRBV4-2,TRBD2
CASSPIQSGEKLFF,TGTGCCAGCTCACCAATCCAGTCTGGTGAAAAACTGTTTTTT,-,TRBJ1-4,TRBV18,-
CASSQQLAGVDTQYF,TGCGCCAGCAGCCAACAACTAGCGGGGGTGGATACGCAGTATTTT,-,TRBJ2-3,TRBV4-1,TRBD2
CASGQFTDTQYF,TGTGCCAGCGGACAGTTCACAGATACGCAGTATTTT,-,TRBJ2-3,TRBV7-2,-